Listed below are T cell receptor beta chains from one sample, sequenced in a study of blood T cell repertoires in COVID-19. The data were produced by immunoSEQ multiplex PCR, yet TCRdb's version contains in-frame clones alone and is incomplete. The data contain about 200,000 clones, about 80% of them singletons. The sample taken for sequencing was PBMCs or T cells enriched from blood (not recorded which). Receptors were obtained from a man aged 40-55 years who had recovered from COVID-19. Both conserved end residues are part of each CDR3. Fields, in order: CDR3 length, J gene, clone size, V gene, D gene, CDR3 protein, CDR3 DNA. The D gene is left open where the match is weak. Size is omitted from some rows. Given values are once, few, many or a class for expanded clones.

cdr3_length: 13
j_call: TRBJ2-6
clone_size: .
v_call: TRBV28
d_call: .
cdr3_aa: CASRVTGANVLTF
cdr3_nt: TGTGCCAGCCGTGTGACAGGGGCCAACGTCCTGACTTTC

cdr3_length: 14
j_call: TRBJ1-3
clone_size: .
v_call: TRBV5-4
d_call: .
cdr3_aa: CASSSRESGNTIYF
cdr3_nt: TGTGCCAGCAGCTCGAGGGAATCTGGAAACACCATATATTTT

cdr3_length: 15
j_call: TRBJ2-2
clone_size: .
v_call: TRBV10-3
d_call: TRBD2
cdr3_aa: CATGTSGAYTGELFF
cdr3_nt: TGTGCCACCGGGACTAGCGGGGCGTACACCGGGGAGCTGTTTTTT

cdr3_length: 13
j_call: TRBJ2-7
clone_size: .
v_call: TRBV2
d_call: .
cdr3_aa: CASSALPREEQYF
cdr3_nt: TGTGCCAGCAGTGCACTACCTCGGGAGGAGCAGTACTTC

cdr3_length: 12
j_call: TRBJ2-7
clone_size: .
v_call: TRBV29-1
d_call: TRBD2
cdr3_aa: CSVESGGARQYF
cdr3_nt: TGCAGCGTTGAGAGCGGGGGGGCCAGGCAGTACTTC

cdr3_length: 16
j_call: TRBJ2-3
clone_size: .
v_call: TRBV9
d_call: TRBD2
cdr3_aa: CASGTTSGGSTDTQYF
cdr3_nt: TGTGCCAGCGGCACTACTAGCGGGGGGTCCACAGATACGCAGTATTTT

cdr3_length: 15
j_call: TRBJ2-7
clone_size: many
v_call: TRBV29-1
d_call: TRBD2
cdr3_aa: CSVSLGLAVSYEQYF
cdr3_nt: TGCAGCGTCTCCCTAGGACTAGCGGTCTCATACGAGCAGTACTTC

cdr3_length: 14
j_call: TRBJ2-5
clone_size: .
v_call: TRBV7-2
d_call: .
cdr3_aa: CASSLSRAQETQYF
cdr3_nt: TGTGCCAGCAGCTTGTCCAGGGCCCAAGAGACCCAGTACTTC

cdr3_length: 14
j_call: TRBJ1-2
clone_size: .
v_call: TRBV18
d_call: .
cdr3_aa: CASSPPSVGGGYTF
cdr3_nt: TGTGCCAGCTCACCACCCAGCGTAGGGGGAGGCTACACCTTC

cdr3_length: 14
j_call: TRBJ2-7
clone_size: few
v_call: TRBV6-5
d_call: .
cdr3_aa: CASSPHEDYYEQYF
cdr3_nt: TGTGCCAGCAGCCCCCATGAGGATTATTACGAGCAGTACTTC

cdr3_length: 12
j_call: TRBJ1-2
clone_size: once
v_call: TRBV10-3
d_call: .
cdr3_aa: CAGSPGARGYTF
cdr3_nt: TGTGCCGGTTCTCCAGGGGCGCGTGGCTACACCTTC

cdr3_length: 14
j_call: TRBJ1-1
clone_size: once
v_call: TRBV27
d_call: TRBD1
cdr3_aa: CASSPTGLGTEAFF
cdr3_nt: TGTGCCAGCAGCCCGACAGGGTTGGGAACTGAAGCTTTCTTT

cdr3_length: 14
j_call: TRBJ2-3
clone_size: .
v_call: TRBV3-1/TRBV3-2
d_call: .
cdr3_aa: CASSQFLAADTQYF
cdr3_nt: TGTGCCAGCAGCCAATTCCTGGCCGCCGATACGCAGTATTTT

cdr3_length: 16
j_call: TRBJ1-5
clone_size: .
v_call: TRBV7-3
d_call: TRBD1
cdr3_aa: CASTPLGRGISQPQHF
cdr3_nt: TGTGCCAGCACACCCCTCGGCAGGGGGATTAGTCAGCCCCAGCATTTT

cdr3_length: 13
j_call: TRBJ1-2
clone_size: .
v_call: TRBV28
d_call: .
cdr3_aa: CASRASGFYGYTF
cdr3_nt: TGTGCCAGTCGAGCCTCGGGTTTTTATGGCTACACCTTC

cdr3_length: 11
j_call: TRBJ1-2
clone_size: .
v_call: TRBV28
d_call: .
cdr3_aa: CASSRGSGYTF
cdr3_nt: TGTGCCAGCAGTCGGGGAAGTGGCTACACCTTC

cdr3_length: 14
j_call: TRBJ1-5
clone_size: .
v_call: TRBV6-5
d_call: .
cdr3_aa: CASRIPVRDQPQHF
cdr3_nt: TGTGCCAGCAGGATTCCTGTGCGGGATCAGCCCCAGCATTTT

cdr3_length: 15
j_call: TRBJ1-2
clone_size: .
v_call: TRBV20-1
d_call: .
cdr3_aa: CSASGYRATNYGYTF
cdr3_nt: TGCAGTGCGAGTGGGTACAGGGCTACTAACTATGGCTACACCTTC

cdr3_length: 14
j_call: TRBJ1-2
clone_size: .
v_call: TRBV7-9
d_call: TRBD1
cdr3_aa: CASSRQGEVYGYTF
cdr3_nt: TGTGCCAGCAGTCGACAGGGAGAAGTATATGGCTACACCTTC

cdr3_length: 17
j_call: TRBJ2-6
clone_size: .
v_call: TRBV5-6
d_call: .
cdr3_aa: CASSHALSGSGANVLTF
cdr3_nt: TGTGCCAGCAGCCATGCGTTGAGCGGCTCTGGGGCCAACGTCCTGACTTTC

cdr3_length: 13
j_call: TRBJ2-7
clone_size: .
v_call: TRBV27
d_call: .
cdr3_aa: CASSWRESYEQYF
cdr3_nt: TGTGCCAGCAGTTGGCGGGAAAGCTACGAGCAGTACTTC

cdr3_length: 16
j_call: TRBJ2-1
clone_size: .
v_call: TRBV13
d_call: TRBD2
cdr3_aa: CASSRPTSGAYNEQFF
cdr3_nt: TGTGCCAGCAGTCGGCCTACTAGCGGGGCCTACAATGAGCAGTTCTTC

cdr3_length: 15
j_call: TRBJ1-5
clone_size: .
v_call: TRBV19
d_call: .
cdr3_aa: CASRPPSGLLQPQHF
cdr3_nt: TGTGCCAGTAGACCACCCTCAGGGCTATTGCAGCCCCAGCATTTT